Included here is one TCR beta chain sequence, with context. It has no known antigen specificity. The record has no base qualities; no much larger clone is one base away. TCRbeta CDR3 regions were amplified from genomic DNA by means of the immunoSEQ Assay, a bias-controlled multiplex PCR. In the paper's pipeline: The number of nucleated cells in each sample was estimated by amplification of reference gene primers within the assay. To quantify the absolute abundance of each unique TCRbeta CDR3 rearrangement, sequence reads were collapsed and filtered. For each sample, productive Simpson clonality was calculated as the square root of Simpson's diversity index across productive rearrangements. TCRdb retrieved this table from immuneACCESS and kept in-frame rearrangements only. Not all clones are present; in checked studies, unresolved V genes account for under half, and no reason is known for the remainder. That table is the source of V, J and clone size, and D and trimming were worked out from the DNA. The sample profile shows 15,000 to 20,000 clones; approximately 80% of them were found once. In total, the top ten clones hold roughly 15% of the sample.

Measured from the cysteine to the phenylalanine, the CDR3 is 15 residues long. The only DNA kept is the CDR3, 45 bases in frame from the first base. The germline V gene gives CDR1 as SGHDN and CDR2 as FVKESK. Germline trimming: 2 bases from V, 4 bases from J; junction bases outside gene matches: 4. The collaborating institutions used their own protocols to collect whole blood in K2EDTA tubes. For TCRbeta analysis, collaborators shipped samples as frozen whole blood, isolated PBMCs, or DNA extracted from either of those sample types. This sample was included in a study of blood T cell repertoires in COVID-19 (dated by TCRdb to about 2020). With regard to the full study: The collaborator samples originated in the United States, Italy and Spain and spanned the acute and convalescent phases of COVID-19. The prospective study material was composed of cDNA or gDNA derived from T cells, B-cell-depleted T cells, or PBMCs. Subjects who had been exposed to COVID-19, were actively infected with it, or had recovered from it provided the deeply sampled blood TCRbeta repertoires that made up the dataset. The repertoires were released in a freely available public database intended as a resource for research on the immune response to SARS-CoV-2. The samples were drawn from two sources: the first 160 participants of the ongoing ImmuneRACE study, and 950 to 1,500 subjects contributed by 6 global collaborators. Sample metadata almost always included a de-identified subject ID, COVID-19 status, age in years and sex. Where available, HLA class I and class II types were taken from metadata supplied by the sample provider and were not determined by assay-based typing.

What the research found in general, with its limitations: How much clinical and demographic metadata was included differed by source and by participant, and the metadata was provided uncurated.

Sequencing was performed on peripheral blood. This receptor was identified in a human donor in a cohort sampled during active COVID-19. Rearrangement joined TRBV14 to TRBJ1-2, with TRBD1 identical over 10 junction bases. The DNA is TGTGCCAGCAGCCAAACCGGGACAGGGGTCTATGGCTACACCTTC. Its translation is CASSQTGTGVYGYTF.